The 23 T cell receptor beta chains below all came from one sample that was sequenced in a study of identical twins. TCRdb re-called the 5' RACE reads with MiXCR, one entry per CDR3 protein. This repertoire shows hundreds of thousands of distinct CDR3 sequences, over 9% found once; its top ten account for about 1.6%. This sample was shared with a second study, whose subject was yellow fever vaccine responses in identical twins.

Material: PBMCs. All receptors derive from a woman aged 18-35 years in good health.

This clonotype was detected ten times or more. J is TRBJ2-2 and V is TRBV20-1; D is possibly TRBD1 or TRBD2 (5 bases each). This CDR3 has 13 amino acids. The ends were cut back, 5 bases at V and 2 bases at J, with 9 bases in the middle. Germline CDR1 DFQATT, CDR2 SNEGSKA (reference sequence). CDR3 nucleotides: TGCAGTGCTCCGGGACCTAACACCGGGGAGCTGTTTTTT. It translates to CSAPGPNTGELFF.

In this sample, this clonotype turned up a few times. This chain links TRBV9 with TRBJ2-1; D might be TRBD2 (6 bases). Germline CDR1 is SGDLS and CDR2 is YYNGEE. This CDR3 comprises 15 residues. V lost 0 bases and J 12 bases, leaving 19 bases between the germline ends. The CDR3 DNA is TGTGCCAGCAGCGTAGCGGGAGAAGGGGCAATCGGGCAGTTCTTC. Translated, it gives CASSVAGEGAIGQFF.

Only a few counts were recorded for this clonotype. The rearrangement links TRBV7-8 to TRBJ2-5; 12 bases align to TRBD2. The V and J ends lost 3 bases and 5 bases, in that order; junction bases with no gene match: 4. CDR3 length: 15 amino acids. CDR1 SGHVS and CDR2 FQNEAQ come from the germline V gene. This CDR3 reads CASSFLAGGHETQYF. In DNA form, the CDR3 reads TGTGCCAGCAGCTTCCTAGCGGGGGGGCATGAGACCCAGTACTTC.

This clonotype was seen more than once but under ten times. The chain joins TRBV4-1 to TRBJ2-7; no clear D gene. V gave up 3 bases and J gave up 0 bases, with 12 bases separating them. Germline V CDR1 and CDR2: MGHRA, YSYEKL. The CDR3 runs to 15 residues. As DNA, the CDR3 is TGCGCCAGCAGCCACGGACGGTCGAGCTCCTACGAGCAGTACTTC. Protein sequence: CASSHGRSSSYEQYF.

This chain uses TRBV24-1 with TRBJ2-1, with D perhaps matching TRBD2 (6 bases). Germline V gives CDR1 KGHDR, CDR2 SFDVKD. CDR3 length: 14 amino acids. Between the trimmed V and J ends, which lost 3 bases and 5 bases, there was a span of 10 bases. This CDR3 reads CATSDASAHNEQFF. The CDR3 DNA sequence: TGTGCCACCAGTGATGCTAGCGCACACAATGAGCAGTTCTTC.

This chain links TRBV10-3 with TRBJ2-2; maybe TRBD1 (5 bases). With 6 bases removed from V and 1 base from J, the gap between germline ends came to 9 bases. The CDR3 is made up of 14 amino acids. Germline values: CDR1 ENHRY, CDR2 SYGVKD. As DNA, the CDR3 is TGTGCCATCAGGGGGCAGGGGAACACCGGGGAGCTGTTTTTT. Its translation is CAIRGQGNTGELFF.

The chain employs TRBV6-1 and TRBJ2-7; no clear D. V lost 2 bases, J lost 0 bases, and 11 bases lay in between. In germline, CDR1 is MNHNS, CDR2 SASEGT. The CDR3 is 15 residues long. In DNA form, the CDR3 reads TGTGCCAGCAGTGAACTCTGGAAACTCTCCTACGAGCAGTACTTC. Amino acids: CASSELWKLSYEQYF.

The chain recombines TRBV20-1 with TRBJ2-5; 9 bases are a match to TRBD1. The CDR3 is made up of 15 amino acids. From germline, CDR1 is DFQATT and CDR2 SNEGSKA (reference sequence). The J segment lost 0 bases and the V segment lost 6 bases, leaving 8 bases of the junction unmatched. The DNA for the CDR3 is TGCAGTGCCCCGGCCGGGACAGGGAACCAAGAGACCCAGTACTTC. Its translation: CSAPAGTGNQETQYF.

The V call is TRBV7-9, the J call TRBJ2-3, with D possibly TRBD2 on 5 matching bases. Trimming removed 2 bases from V and 5 bases from J, with 14 bases in between. CDR1 is SEHNR and CDR2 is FQNEAQ in the germline V gene (reference sequence). This CDR3 region has 15 residues. The chain's CDR3 is CASSLRGRDIDTQYF. In nucleotides, the CDR3 is TGTGCCAGCAGCTTAAGAGGGAGAGATATAGATACGCAGTATTTT.

V usage is TRBV20-1 and J usage is TRBJ2-7; TRBD2 matches at 7 bases. CDR3 length equals 13 residues. CDR1 is DFQATT and CDR2 is SNEGSKA in the germline V gene (reference sequence). Trimming at V came to 7 bases and at J to 2 bases, leaving 8 bases not matched to a gene. The CDR3 nucleotides read TGCAGTGTGGGTAGCGGGCCGACCTACGAGCAGTACGTC. Its translation: CSVGSGPTYEQYV.

This sequence joins TRBV28 and TRBJ2-5, with a possible D match to TRBD1 (6 bases). CDR3 length: 16 amino acids. Germline V CDR1 and CDR2: MDHEN, SYDVKM. V gave up 6 bases and J gave up 7 bases, with 24 bases separating them. The CDR3 is CASSARRTEGLGTQYF. The CDR3 DNA is TGTGCCAGCAGCGCAAGAAGGACAGAAGGTCTCGGGACCCAGTACTTC.

The chain couples TRBV19 to TRBJ1-6, with unresolved D. The V gene lost 7 bases and the J gene lost 0 bases, with 13 bases spanning the gap. This CDR3 spans 16 amino acids. Germline loops: CDR1 LNHDA, CDR2 SQIVND (reference sequence). This CDR3 is CASIQTGSSYNSPLHF. The DNA of the CDR3 is TGTGCCAGTATTCAGACCGGGAGCTCCTATAATTCACCCCTCCACTTT.

This clonotype occurred a few times. This chain links TRBV7-9 with TRBJ2-1; 9 nucleotides match TRBD1. Germline CDR1 SEHNR, CDR2 FQNEAQ (reference sequence). This CDR3 spans 17 amino acids. Germline trimming cut 5 bases from V and 9 bases from J; bases unmatched to any gene: 17. The CDR3 sequence: CASSIGRDRASIGEQFF. In nucleotides, the CDR3 is TGTGCCAGCAGCATCGGCCGGGACAGGGCATCTATTGGTGAGCAGTTCTTC.

This clonotype was counted many times. This rearrangement joins TRBV29-1 to TRBJ2-5, with a tentative D call TRBD2 (7 bases). The V end was cut by 4 bases, the J end by 0 bases, with 15 bases between. The CDR3 runs 15 residues. Germline CDR1 and CDR2: SQVTM and ANQGSEA. The CDR3 region is CSVVSGGGYQETQYF. The CDR3 DNA reads as TGCAGCGTTGTTTCCGGCGGGGGCTACCAAGAGACCCAGTACTTC.

This chain links TRBV12-3 or TRBV12-4 with TRBJ1-1; weak D call: TRBD1 (5 bases). Trimming left V 7 bases short and J 0 bases short, with 12 bases between. This CDR3 contains 14 residues. As DNA, the CDR3 is TGTGCCAGCATTCGGACAACTATGAACACTGAAGCTTTCTTT. Protein: CASIRTTMNTEAFF.

This chain connects TRBV19 to TRBJ2-7; TRBD1 might be the D (6 bases). The CDR3 is made up of 13 amino acids. Germline values: CDR1 LNHDA, CDR2 SQIVND (reference sequence). Trimming took 5 bases from V and 3 from J, leaving 11 bases between them. The CDR3 reads CASSPGHLYEQYF. In nucleotides, the CDR3 is TGTGCCAGTAGTCCGGGACATCTCTACGAGCAGTACTTC.

This clonotype was seen a few times. V usage is TRBV12-3 or TRBV12-4 and J usage is TRBJ2-2; unclear D gene. This CDR3 has 15 amino acids. Trimming cost V 2 bases and J 5 bases, with 12 bases left between them. CDR3: CASSLQSSWTGELFF. Here the CDR3 DNA reads TGTGCCAGCAGTTTACAATCGAGTTGGACCGGGGAGCTGTTTTTT.

This clonotype was seen a few times. The chain couples TRBV10-3 to TRBJ2-1; 8 bases fit TRBD2. V lost 6 bases, J lost 1 base, and 8 bases stayed unmatched. The CDR3 covers 16 residues. Germline V gene lookup returns CDR1 ENHRY and CDR2 SYGVKD. In nucleotides, the CDR3 is TGTGCCATCAGCTTTGCGGGGGGAGGGTCCTACAATGAGCAGTTCTTC. The encoded protein is CAISFAGGGSYNEQFF.

This clonotype was seen a handful of times. The rearrangement links TRBV27 to TRBJ2-7; D is perhaps TRBD2 (5 bases). The CDR3 covers 14 residues. The V gene lost 2 bases and the J gene lost 2 bases, with 10 bases spanning the gap. The germline V gene encodes CDR1 MNHEY and CDR2 SMNVEV (reference sequence). CDR3 region: CASSLGRLTYEQYF. DNA of the CDR3: TGTGCCAGCAGTTTAGGGAGATTAACCTACGAGCAGTACTTC.

The chain links TRBV10-3 to TRBJ2-3, with 8 bases matching TRBD2. V shed 0 bases, J shed 0 bases, and the junction held 2 bases outside the gene matches. This CDR3 region has 16 residues. The germline V gene has CDR1 ENHRY and CDR2 SYGVKD. CDR3 sequence (DNA): TGTGCCATCAGTGAGTCGGCGGGAGGAAGCACAGATACGCAGTATTTT. Translating it yields CAISESAGGSTDTQYF.

This clonotype was counted only a few times. The chain combines TRBV5-1 with TRBJ1-4, with D perhaps TRBD1 (5 bases). Per the germline V gene, CDR1 is SGHRS and CDR2 is YFSETQ. This CDR3 has 15 amino acids. Trimming cost V 0 bases and J 2 bases, with 8 bases left between them. The CDR3: CASSLARGTNEKLFF. CDR3 in DNA: TGCGCCAGCAGCTTGGCCCGGGGGACTAATGAAAAACTGTTTTTT.

This clonotype came up a few times. This chain links TRBV5-1 with TRBJ1-1; 9 nucleotides line up with TRBD1. This CDR3 spans 13 amino acids. Trimming removed 7 bases from V and 4 bases from J; junction bases left unmatched: 5. Germline lookup yields CDR1 SGHRS and CDR2 YFSETQ. CDR3 in amino acids: CASGGTGTTEAFF. CDR3 sequence (DNA): TGCGCCAGCGGAGGGACAGGGACCACTGAAGCTTTCTTT.

CDR3 DNA: TGTGCCAGCAGGATAACCGGGACTCACGAGCAGTACTTC. This gives the protein CASRITGTHEQYF. The chain employs TRBV6-2 or TRBV6-3 and TRBJ2-7; weak D call: TRBD2 (6 bases). V lost 6 bases and J lost 5, with 14 bases in between. The CDR3 is made up of 13 amino acids. CDR1 is MNHEY, CDR2 SVGEGT, per germline.